These T cell receptor beta chains were read from a single sample in a study of cytomegalovirus exposure and HLA in healthy donors. The table came from immunoSEQ multiplex PCR; TCRdb's copy has only in-frame clones and leaves some out. The table lists some 68,000 clones, 85% to 95% of them singletons, with 1.4% in the top ten. Sequencing was carried out using PBMCs. The origin of the receptors is a man aged 18 to 30 in good health and CMV-seropositive. CDR3s include the opening cysteine and the closing phenylalanine or tryptophan.

V gene: TRBV5-1; J gene: TRBJ2-2; CDR3 protein: CATRDRANTGELFF
V gene: TRBV5-6; J gene: TRBJ1-1; CDR3 protein: CASSSGQEAFF
V gene: TRBV6-5; J gene: TRBJ2-7; CDR3 protein: CASSSRGAKGGEQYF
V gene: TRBV25-1; J gene: TRBJ2-7; CDR3 protein: CASSEYFGDEQYF
V gene: TRBV15; J gene: TRBJ2-7; CDR3 protein: CATSGGAGHTYEQYF
V gene: TRBV6-9; J gene: TRBJ2-1; CDR3 protein: CASSYSTKRTFTYNEQFF
V gene: TRBV9; J gene: TRBJ2-2; CDR3 protein: CASSAPGQGNTGELFF
V gene: TRBV2; J gene: TRBJ2-3; CDR3 protein: CASSEDYLRPDTQYF
V gene: TRBV2; J gene: TRBJ1-4; CDR3 protein: CATQREKLFF
V gene: TRBV19; J gene: TRBJ2-5; CDR3 protein: CASSTLAGAQETQYF
V gene: TRBV19; J gene: TRBJ2-5; CDR3 protein: CASSSRGETQYF
V gene: TRBV19; J gene: TRBJ1-1; CDR3 protein: CASSIRGLGTEAFF
V gene: TRBV4-1; J gene: TRBJ2-7; CDR3 protein: CASSQEGVYWEQYF
V gene: TRBV28; J gene: TRBJ2-7; CDR3 protein: CASSPRGYEQYF
V gene: TRBV27; J gene: TRBJ1-2; CDR3 protein: CASSLYWTGDPNYGYTF
V gene: TRBV9; J gene: TRBJ2-2; CDR3 protein: CASSVDHGQGATGELFF
V gene: TRBV6-5; J gene: TRBJ1-2; CDR3 protein: CASTQGASYGYTF
V gene: TRBV29-1; J gene: TRBJ1-1; CDR3 protein: CSVVRGADTEAFF
V gene: TRBV19; J gene: TRBJ1-5; CDR3 protein: CASTGLNQPQHF
V gene: TRBV7-9; J gene: TRBJ1-1; CDR3 protein: CASSLGGVNTEAFF
V gene: TRBV5-1; J gene: TRBJ2-7; CDR3 protein: CASSWGGSIYEQYF
V gene: TRBV6-5; J gene: TRBJ2-7; CDR3 protein: CASSYRRGDGVYEQYF
V gene: TRBV13; J gene: TRBJ1-3; CDR3 protein: CASSPAGRMGNTIYF
V gene: TRBV27; J gene: TRBJ2-2; CDR3 protein: CASSLFVTDNTGELFF
V gene: TRBV28; J gene: TRBJ2-1; CDR3 protein: CASRASGSGEQFF
V gene: TRBV7-2; J gene: TRBJ1-4; CDR3 protein: CASSLRPLGGEKLFF
V gene: TRBV28; J gene: TRBJ1-2; CDR3 protein: CASSNQQQVSGYTF
V gene: TRBV4-2; J gene: TRBJ2-1; CDR3 protein: CASSRLLAGRYNEQFF
V gene: TRBV18; J gene: TRBJ2-4; CDR3 protein: CASSPQDTLAKNIQYF
V gene: TRBV29-1; J gene: TRBJ2-1; CDR3 protein: CSVEGTGGLYEQFF
V gene: TRBV15; J gene: TRBJ2-3; CDR3 protein: CATSRDISTDTQYF
V gene: TRBV6-5; J gene: TRBJ1-1; CDR3 protein: CASSYYRQIYTEAFF
V gene: TRBV7-9; J gene: TRBJ2-3; CDR3 protein: CASSSTETTQYF
V gene: TRBV4-1; J gene: TRBJ1-3; CDR3 protein: CASSPVVRSGNTIYF
V gene: TRBV7-3; J gene: TRBJ2-1; CDR3 protein: CASSLTGAGGSYEQFF
V gene: TRBV7-9; J gene: TRBJ2-7; CDR3 protein: CASSPEVRGYPYEQYF
V gene: TRBV2; J gene: TRBJ2-1; CDR3 protein: CASSVERGDYNEQFF
V gene: TRBV5-6; J gene: TRBJ2-5; CDR3 protein: CASSFGSGQETQYF
V gene: TRBV4-2; J gene: TRBJ2-1; CDR3 protein: CASSQDPGGRGNEQFF
V gene: TRBV5-6; J gene: TRBJ1-1; CDR3 protein: CASSFGTQNTEAFF
V gene: TRBV25-1; J gene: TRBJ2-1; CDR3 protein: CASSELGRGGREQFF
V gene: TRBV6-1; J gene: TRBJ2-7; CDR3 protein: CASSEKGVYEQYF
V gene: TRBV30; J gene: TRBJ1-6; CDR3 protein: CAWGPPGGVTPLHF
V gene: TRBV19; J gene: TRBJ2-3; CDR3 protein: CASRRGGATDTQYF
V gene: TRBV11-2; J gene: TRBJ2-5; CDR3 protein: CASSLGVRKQETQYF
V gene: TRBV28; J gene: TRBJ1-2; CDR3 protein: CASSLSSRGGYGYTF
V gene: TRBV7-3; J gene: TRBJ2-3; CDR3 protein: CASSRLAGATDTQYF
V gene: TRBV18; J gene: TRBJ2-1; CDR3 protein: CASSRPSYNEQFF
V gene: TRBV6-1; J gene: TRBJ2-6; CDR3 protein: CASSEASGTGASGANVLTF
V gene: TRBV5-1; J gene: TRBJ1-1; CDR3 protein: CASSRIGGALYTEAFF
V gene: TRBV2; J gene: TRBJ2-1; CDR3 protein: CASSEGLRGRNEQFF
V gene: TRBV9; J gene: TRBJ2-1; CDR3 protein: CASSVSSSTYNEQFF
V gene: TRBV4-2; J gene: TRBJ2-1; CDR3 protein: CASSRGLEEQFF